One sample yielded the 6 T cell receptor beta chains listed below, sequenced in a study of blood T cells in healthy people across ages. Next came a second PCR, run for about 7 to 12 cycles, which used a sample-barcoded 5' primer along with a J-beta primer mix. One entry per CDR3 protein results from TCRdb running MiXCR on the 5' RACE reads. The sample has about 1.5 million distinct CDR3 sequences; roughly 43% are singletons. Source material: blood. The origin of the receptors is a woman younger than 30 in good health.

This rearrangement joins TRBV6-2 or TRBV6-3 to TRBJ2-3; 7 positions match TRBD1. The germline gives CDR1 MNHEY, CDR2 SVGEGT. Trimming took 6 bases from V and 7 from J; bases not matched to a gene: 10. There are 14 residues in the CDR3. The CDR3 loop reads CASSSDRLLNTQYF. CDR3 nucleotides: TGTGCCAGCAGCTCGGACAGGCTCTTAAATACGCAGTATTTT.

This chain links TRBV6-5 with TRBJ2-1; 11 bases fit TRBD2. With V trimmed by 3 bases and J by 9 bases, 7 bases remained unmatched. Germline values: CDR1 MNHEY, CDR2 SVGAGI. The CDR3 has 15 residues. The CDR3, as DNA: TGTGCCAGCAGTTATAGCGGGAGGGGCTCGTTTGAGCAGTTCTTC. It codes for CASSYSGRGSFEQFF.

The chain joins TRBV7-2 to TRBJ2-1, with D hard to call. The CDR3 has 12 amino acids. Trimming shortened V by 5 bases and J by 7 bases, and 9 bases separated the two germline ends. Looked up from germline, CDR1 is SGHTA and CDR2 is FQGNSA. DNA for the CDR3: TGTGCCAGCAGCGCGATAATGAATGAGCAGTTCTTC. The encoded protein is CASSAIMNEQFF.

This clonotype was recorded a few times. The chain combines TRBV24-1 with TRBJ2-1, with TRBD2 matching 8 bases. This CDR3 has 17 residues. Germline V gene data show CDR1 as KGHDR and CDR2 as SFDVKD. The V segment lost 7 bases and the J segment 5 bases; nucleotides outside the gene matches: 15. The CDR3 nucleotides are TGTGCCACCAGCCGTAGCCCGTCTAGCGGGCAAAACAATGAGCAGTTCTTC. This gives the protein CATSRSPSSGQNNEQFF.

This clonotype was observed a handful of times. The chain employs TRBV7-9 and TRBJ2-5; 10 bases match TRBD1. CDR3 length: 15 residues. The germline V gene encodes CDR1 SEHNR and CDR2 FQNEAQ (reference sequence). With 2 bases clipped from V and 11 bases from J, the junction kept 11 bases outside the gene matches. CDR3 coding DNA: TGTGCCAGCAGCTTAACCGGGACAGGGGTTATTGAGCAGTACTTC. This codes for CASSLTGTGVIEQYF.

This chain joins TRBV24-1 and TRBJ1-4; 7 bases align to TRBD1. The germline gives CDR1 KGHDR, CDR2 SFDVKD. The CDR3 runs 14 residues. Trimming took 8 bases from V and 5 from J; bases not matched to a gene: 7. The CDR3 region is CATTGQRPNEKLFF. In DNA, the CDR3 is TGTGCCACCACGGGACAGCGGCCAAATGAAAAACTGTTTTTT.